These 20 T cell receptor beta chains were all obtained from the same sample, sequenced in a study of blood T cells in healthy people across ages. Alongside a J-beta primer mix, a sample-barcoded 5' primer served in a second PCR lasting about 7 to 11 cycles. TCRdb independently ran MiXCR on the 5' RACE reads; one entry per CDR3 protein. The sample has about 1,500,000 distinct CDR3 sequences; roughly 30% are singletons. The sequenced sample consisted of blood. These TCRs come from a woman aged 30 to 39 in good health.

With respect to this clonotype: A junction end diverges from the germline sequence, so it may reflect a read error. The chain carries TRBV9 and TRBJ1-2; no clear D gene. The CDR3 consists of 14 residues. Germline CDR1 and CDR2: SGDLS and YYNGEE. The CDR3 DNA sequence: TGTACCAGCAGCGGGCAGGTCACTAACTATGGCTACACCTTC. Its protein is CTSSGQVTNYGYTF.

This chain connects TRBV20-1 to TRBJ2-3, with 15 positions matching TRBD2. This CDR3 is built from 18 residues. Per germline, CDR1 DFQATT and CDR2 SNEGSKA (reference sequence). Trimming removed 1 base from V and 5 bases from J; junction bases left unmatched: 10. The CDR3 DNA sequence: TGCAGTGCTAGAGCCACGGGACTAGCGGGGGGCCTTGGAGATACGCAGTATTTT. Its translation: CSARATGLAGGLGDTQYF.

This rearrangement joins TRBV5-5 to TRBJ2-7; 7 bases map to TRBD1. V shed 0 bases and J 0 bases; nucleotides not matched to a gene: 3. This CDR3 is 15 amino acids long. The germline CDR1 and CDR2 sequences are SGHKS and YYEKEE (reference sequence). As DNA, the CDR3 is TGTGCCAGCAGCTTGGCGGACAGGTTCTCCTACGAGCAGTACTTC. Its protein product is CASSLADRFSYEQYF.

The rearrangement joins TRBV14 to TRBJ2-7; perhaps D is TRBD1 or TRBD2 (5 bases each). V dropped 3 bases and J dropped 1 base, with 16 bases sitting between them. This CDR3 is built from 16 residues. CDR1 and CDR2 (germline): SGHDN, FVKESK. CDR3 amino acids: CASSQITGTPSYEQYF. In nucleotides, the CDR3 is TGTGCCAGCAGCCAGATTACCGGGACCCCGTCCTACGAGCAGTACTTC.

This chain connects TRBV4-1 to TRBJ1-2; TRBD1 is a possible D gene (5 bases). Germline V gives CDR1 MGHRA, CDR2 YSYEKL. Trimming removed 1 base at V and 8 bases at J, with 17 bases between. The CDR3 consists of 15 residues. CDR3 nucleotides: TGCGCCAGCAGCCAAGTGGCGGGACGTGGAGGAGGCTACACCTTC. This encodes CASSQVAGRGGGYTF.

The rearrangement joins TRBV6-6 to TRBJ1-1, with 9 bases matching TRBD1. V was clipped by 8 bases and J by 5 bases; unmatched bases: 6. This CDR3 comprises 13 residues. Germline CDR1 reads MNHNY; CDR2 reads SVGAGI (reference sequence). The CDR3 nucleotides read TGTGCCAGCCACTCCGGGACAGGGACTGAAGCTTTCTTT. Translated, it gives CASHSGTGTEAFF.

In this sample, this clonotype turned up many times. The V and J genes are TRBV4-3 and TRBJ1-2, with no clear D. Germline V CDR1 and CDR2: LGHNA, YSLEER. V lost 0 bases to trimming and J lost 8 bases, with 13 bases between them. The CDR3 is made up of 14 amino acids. CDR3 region: CASSQDSTSHGYTF. The CDR3, as DNA: TGCGCCAGCAGCCAAGATTCGACATCCCACGGCTACACCTTC.

The gene calls are TRBV29-1 and TRBJ2-2; D might be TRBD1 (5 bases). Trimming stripped 3 bases from V and 4 bases from J, with 9 bases between. Looked up from germline, CDR1 is SQVTM and CDR2 is ANQGSEA. The CDR3 length is 13 residues. CDR3 sequence (DNA): TGCAGCGTTGATCAGGGCGTCACCGGGGAGCTGTTTTTT. Its protein product is CSVDQGVTGELFF.

The rearrangement joins TRBV9 to TRBJ2-5; the D gene could be TRBD1 or TRBD2 (5 bases each). Trimming pared 0 bases from V and 4 bases from J, leaving 10 bases between. From germline, CDR1 is SGDLS and CDR2 YYNGEE. The CDR3 covers 14 residues. In DNA form, the CDR3 reads TGTGCCAGCAGCGTAGGAGGGGATGGAGAGACCCAGTACTTC. As protein: CASSVGGDGETQYF.

This clonotype was seen a handful of times. The rearrangement uses TRBV6-1 and TRBJ2-5; D unclear. Trimming shortened V by 6 bases and J by 3 bases, and 14 bases separated the two germline ends. Germline V lookup: CDR1 MNHNS, CDR2 SASEGT. CDR3 length: 14 residues. CDR3 loop: CASSLQHRKETQYF. CDR3 nucleotide sequence: TGTGCCAGCAGCCTCCAACACCGAAAAGAGACCCAGTACTTC.

The chain employs TRBV28 and TRBJ2-5; D assignment may be TRBD1 or TRBD2 (6 bases each). V was shortened by 10 bases and J by 5 bases, with 14 bases between the two germline ends. The CDR3 is 12 residues long. CDR1 and CDR2 (germline): MDHEN, SYDVKM. The CDR3 is CATRRGVETQYF. Here the CDR3 DNA reads TGTGCCACCCGAAGGGGGGTTGAGACCCAGTACTTC.

CDR3 bases: TGTGCCAGCAGCACTAGCGGGAGAAGTGATGAGCAGTTCTTC. As protein: CASSTSGRSDEQFF. J is TRBJ2-1 and V is TRBV9; the match to TRBD2 covers 11 bases. Unmatched junction bases numbered 5, after V lost 4 bases and J lost 8 bases. This CDR3 has 14 residues. The germline CDR1 and CDR2 sequences are SGDLS and YYNGEE.

This clonotype has a handful of counts. The genes are TRBV2 and TRBJ2-5; 10 nucleotides match TRBD1. Germline CDR1 and CDR2: SNHLY and FYNNEI. V shed 7 bases, J shed 1 base, and the junction held 6 bases outside the gene matches. This CDR3 has 15 residues. CDR3 region: CASKSDRGVQETQYF. DNA for the CDR3: TGTGCCAGCAAATCGGACAGGGGGGTCCAAGAGACCCAGTACTTC.

This chain connects TRBV5-1 to TRBJ2-5; no definite D call. The CDR3 extends over 15 amino acids. Germline CDR1 and CDR2: SGHRS and YFSETQ. V dropped 1 base and J dropped 5 bases, with 15 bases sitting between them. The chain's CDR3 is CASSLRDPAVETQYF. CDR3 in DNA: TGCGCCAGCAGCTTGAGGGATCCGGCCGTGGAGACCCAGTACTTC.

The chain uses TRBV9 and TRBJ1-5; the D gene is possibly TRBD1 (5 bases). This CDR3 has 13 residues. The germline V and J ends were trimmed by 1 base and 8 bases, with 10 bases remaining between them. CDR1 is SGDLS, CDR2 YYNGEE, per germline. CDR3 bases: TGTGCCAGCAGCGTAAGCAGGGTTAAGCCCCAGCATTTT. Translating it yields CASSVSRVKPQHF.

This clonotype was observed a few times. The DNA for the CDR3 is TGCGCCAGCAGCCAAAGACCCCCCAAGACCCAGTACTTC. Translation gives CASSQRPPKTQYF. The chain employs TRBV4-3 and TRBJ2-5; D call uncertain. V lost 2 bases and J lost 6, with 10 bases in between. CDR1 is LGHNA and CDR2 is YSLEER in the germline V gene. The CDR3 covers 13 residues.

The chain combines TRBV28 with TRBJ1-2; D may be TRBD1 (6 bases). Deletions cut 2 bases from V and 1 base from J, with 17 bases between. There are 17 residues in the CDR3. The germline CDR1 and CDR2 sequences are MDHEN and SYDVKM. This CDR3 is CASSLPRDTRYNYGYTF. The CDR3 DNA follows: TGTGCCAGCAGTTTACCCCGGGACACGCGATATAACTATGGCTACACCTTC.

This clonotype was seen at least ten times. The chain employs TRBV30 and TRBJ1-2; weak D call: TRBD1 (5 bases). Trimming removed 0 bases at V and 10 bases at J, with 15 bases between. This CDR3 has 13 amino acids. CDR1 is GTSNPN, CDR2 SVGIG, per germline (reference sequence). The DNA for the CDR3 is TGTGCCTGGAGTGTCCCGTTAGGGGACGACTACACCTTC. As protein: CAWSVPLGDDYTF.

A note on this clonotype: A much larger clone sits a single nucleotide away, making a read error possible. The J gene is TRBJ2-7, the V gene TRBV2, with D tentatively TRBD2 (6 bases). V shed 11 bases and J shed 1 base, with 18 bases lying between them. The germline gives CDR1 SNHLY, CDR2 FYNNEI. This CDR3 contains 14 residues. The CDR3: CAGIPGLLSYEQYF. The CDR3 DNA follows: TGTGCCGGCATTCCGGGACTCCTTTCCTACGAGCAGTACTTC.

The chain is built from TRBV27 and TRBJ2-6; weak D call: TRBD1 (6 bases). Germline V gene lookup returns CDR1 MNHEY and CDR2 SMNVEV (reference sequence). There are 16 residues in the CDR3. The V and J ends lost 5 bases and 4 bases respectively, with 15 bases between them. This chain's CDR3 is CASSRKSGAGANVLTF. CDR3 coding DNA: TGTGCCAGCAGTAGAAAATCAGGGGCCGGGGCCAACGTCCTGACTTTC.